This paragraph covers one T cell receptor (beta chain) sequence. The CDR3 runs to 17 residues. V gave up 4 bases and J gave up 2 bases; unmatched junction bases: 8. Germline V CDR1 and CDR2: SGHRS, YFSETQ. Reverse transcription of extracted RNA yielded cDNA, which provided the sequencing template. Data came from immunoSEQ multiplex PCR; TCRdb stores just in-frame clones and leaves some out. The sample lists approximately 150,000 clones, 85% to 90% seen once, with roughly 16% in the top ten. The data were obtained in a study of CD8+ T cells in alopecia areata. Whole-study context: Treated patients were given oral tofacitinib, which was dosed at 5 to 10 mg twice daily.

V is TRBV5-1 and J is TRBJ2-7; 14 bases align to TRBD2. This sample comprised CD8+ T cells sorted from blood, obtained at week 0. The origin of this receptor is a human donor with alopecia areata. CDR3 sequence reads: CASSRGLAGDGTYEQYF. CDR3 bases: TGCGCCAGCAGCCGGGGACTAGCGGGAGATGGGACCTACGAGCAGTACTTC.